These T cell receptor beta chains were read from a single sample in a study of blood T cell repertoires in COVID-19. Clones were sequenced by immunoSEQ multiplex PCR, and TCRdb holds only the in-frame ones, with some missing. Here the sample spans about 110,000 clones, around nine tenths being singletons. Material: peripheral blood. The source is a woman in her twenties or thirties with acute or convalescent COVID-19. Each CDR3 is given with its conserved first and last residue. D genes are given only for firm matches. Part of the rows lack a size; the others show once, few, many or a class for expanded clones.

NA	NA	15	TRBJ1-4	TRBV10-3	TGTGCCATCAGTGAGAATGACTTAACTAATGAAAAACTGTTTTTT	CAISENDLTNEKLFF
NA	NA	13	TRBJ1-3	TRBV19	TGTGCCAGTAGTACCGTCTCTGGAAACACCATATATTTT	CASSTVSGNTIYF
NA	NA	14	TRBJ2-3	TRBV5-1	TGCGCCAGCAGCAACCAGGCTGACACAGATACGCAGTATTTT	CASSNQADTDTQYF
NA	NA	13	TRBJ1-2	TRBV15	TGTGCCACCAGCAGAGATCGGAACTATGGCTACACCTTC	CATSRDRNYGYTF
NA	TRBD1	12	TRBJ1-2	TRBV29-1	TGCAGCGTTTCCAGGACAGGGGACGGCTACACCTTC	CSVSRTGDGYTF
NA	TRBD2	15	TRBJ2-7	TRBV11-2	TGTGCCAGCAGCTCGTCTAGCGGGGCCTCCTACGAGCAGTACTTC	CASSSSSGASYEQYF
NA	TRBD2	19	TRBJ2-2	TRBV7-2	TGTGCCAGCAGTCCCCTAGCACTAGCGGGTATCGCGAACACCGGGGAGCTGTTTTTT	CASSPLALAGIANTGELFF
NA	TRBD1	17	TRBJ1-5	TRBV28	TGTGCCAGCAGTCAGGCATGGACAGGGGGCAGCAATCAGCCCCAGCATTTT	CASSQAWTGGSNQPQHF
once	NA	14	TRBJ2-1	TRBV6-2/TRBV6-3	TGTGCCAGCAGTGGATGGACTCCGCCGGGTGAGCAGTTCTTC	CASSGWTPPGEQFF
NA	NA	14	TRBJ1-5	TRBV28	TGTGCCAGCATCCCGGACAGCTACTATCAGCCCCAGCATTTT	CASIPDSYYQPQHF
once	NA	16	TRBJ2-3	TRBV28	TGTGCCAGCAGTTCCTGGGACTCCGGGGCAGTAGATACGCAGTATTTT	CASSSWDSGAVDTQYF
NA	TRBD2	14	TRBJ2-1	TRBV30	TGTGCCTCGACCTTACTAGCGGACTACAATGAGCAGTTCTTC	CASTLLADYNEQFF
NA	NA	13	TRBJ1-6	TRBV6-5	TGTGCCAGCAGGTTCCAGTCAAATTCACCCCTCCACTTT	CASRFQSNSPLHF
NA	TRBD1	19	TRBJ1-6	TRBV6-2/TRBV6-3	TGTGCCAGCAGTTACACTCCACGCGACAGGGGCTCCTATAATTCACCCCTCCACTTT	CASSYTPRDRGSYNSPLHF
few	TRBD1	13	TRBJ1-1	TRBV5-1	TGCGCCAGCAGACGGACAGGGAGCGATGAAGCTTTCTTT	CASRRTGSDEAFF
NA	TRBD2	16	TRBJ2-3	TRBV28	TGTGCCAGCGGCCTAGCGGGAGGGTATGCAGCAGATACGCAGTATTTT	CASGLAGGYAADTQYF
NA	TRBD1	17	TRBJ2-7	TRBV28	TGTGCCAGCAGTTTTGTGGCAGGGGGCGAAATCGGTTACGAGCAGTACTTC	CASSFVAGGEIGYEQYF
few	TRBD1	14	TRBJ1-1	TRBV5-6	TGTGCCAGCAGCTTGCACAGGGGGGCAACTGAAGCTTTCTTT	CASSLHRGATEAFF
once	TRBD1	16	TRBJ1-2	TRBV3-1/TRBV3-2	TGTGCCAGCAGCCAAGCCGGGACAGGACATCTTTATGGCTACACCTTC	CASSQAGTGHLYGYTF
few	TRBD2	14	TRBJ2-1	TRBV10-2	TGCGCCAGCAGGGGGGCGGGGGGTTACAATGAGCAGTTCTTC	CASRGAGGYNEQFF
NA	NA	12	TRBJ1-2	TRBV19	TGTGCCAGTAGTGGGGGCGAGTATGGCTACACCTTC	CASSGGEYGYTF
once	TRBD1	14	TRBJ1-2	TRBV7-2	TGTGCCAGCAGCGGGACAGGGTATTCCTATGGCTACACCTTC	CASSGTGYSYGYTF
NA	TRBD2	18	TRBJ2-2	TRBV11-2	TGTGCCAGCAGCTACTCGGGACTAGCGGGAGCGAACACCGGGGAGCTGTTTTTT	CASSYSGLAGANTGELFF
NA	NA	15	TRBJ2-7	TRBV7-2	TGTGCCAGCAGCTTAGGGCAGGGTCTTTCCTACGAGCAGTACTTC	CASSLGQGLSYEQYF
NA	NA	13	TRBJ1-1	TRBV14	TGTGCCAGCAGCCCGGGGATGAACACTGAAGCTTTCTTT	CASSPGMNTEAFF
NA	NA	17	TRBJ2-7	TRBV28	TGTGCCAGCAGTTTATGGGGGACTCTCGCGAATGGGTACGAGCAGTACTTC	CASSLWGTLANGYEQYF
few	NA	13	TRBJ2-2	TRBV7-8	TGTGCCAGCAGGTCGACAGGCACCGGGGAGCTGTTTTTT	CASRSTGTGELFF
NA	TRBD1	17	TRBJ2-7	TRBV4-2	TGTGCCAGCAGCCAACAAGGACAGGGGCGCACCTTCTACGAGCAGTACTTC	CASSQQGQGRTFYEQYF
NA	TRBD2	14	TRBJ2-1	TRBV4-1	TGCGCCAGCACGCTAGCGGGAGGTCGAAATGAGCAGTTCTTC	CASTLAGGRNEQFF
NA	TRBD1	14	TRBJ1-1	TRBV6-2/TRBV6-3	TGTGCCAGCAGTCAGACAGGGCCGAACACTGAAGCTTTCTTT	CASSQTGPNTEAFF
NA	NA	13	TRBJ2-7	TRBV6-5	TGTGCCAGCAGTTTCAGCGTTGCCTACGAGCAGTACTTC	CASSFSVAYEQYF
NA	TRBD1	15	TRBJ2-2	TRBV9	TGTGCCAGCAGCGTAGTCCAGGGGGCCACCGGGGAGCTGTTTTTT	CASSVVQGATGELFF
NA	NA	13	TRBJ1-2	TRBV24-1	TGTGCCACCAGTGATTTGCAGGGAAATGGCTACACCTTC	CATSDLQGNGYTF